These T cell receptor beta chains were read from a single sample in a study of OX40 agonist ivuxolimab in advanced cancers. The repertoire was sequenced with immunoSEQ multiplex PCR; TCRdb's copy has only in-frame clones and lacks some. The table shows more than 70,000 clones, with over 75% occurring only once. The specimen comprised CD4+ or CD8+ T cells sorted from blood, sampled in a trial of the OX40 agonist ivuxolimab. These receptors were collected from an adult with an advanced solid tumor such as melanoma, head and neck, liver or kidney cancer. Each CDR3 is given with its conserved first and last residue. The D gene is left open where the match is weak. A row's size may be missing; if present it is once, few, many or a size class.

j_gene: TRBJ2-3
v_gene: TRBV11-1
d_gene: TRBD2
abundance: .
CDR3nt: TGTGCCAGCAGCTTAGCTAGCGGGAATGCGTATACGCAGTATTTT
CDR3aa: CASSLASGNAYTQYF

j_gene: TRBJ2-7
v_gene: TRBV4-1
d_gene: TRBD1
abundance: .
CDR3nt: TGCGCCAGCAGCCAAGGACAGGGTAGCTCCTACGAGCAGTACTTC
CDR3aa: CASSQGQGSSYEQYF

j_gene: TRBJ2-3
v_gene: TRBV2
d_gene: TRBD1
abundance: .
CDR3nt: TGTGCCAGCAGTGCCTGGGACAGGGCGGGGCAGTATTTT
CDR3aa: CASSAWDRAGQYF

j_gene: TRBJ1-5
v_gene: TRBV19
d_gene: .
abundance: .
CDR3nt: TGTGCCAGTAGTATAGATCAAGGGGCAGCTCGGCAGCCCCAGCATTTT
CDR3aa: CASSIDQGAARQPQHF

j_gene: TRBJ1-2
v_gene: TRBV25-1
d_gene: .
abundance: .
CDR3nt: TGTGCCAGCAGTGAATGGGGCAGGGTCTATGGCTACACCTTC
CDR3aa: CASSEWGRVYGYTF

j_gene: TRBJ2-5
v_gene: TRBV7-2
d_gene: .
abundance: .
CDR3nt: TGTGCCAGCAGCCTCGCGGGGCGCGGGGAGTACCAAGAGACCCAGTACTTC
CDR3aa: CASSLAGRGEYQETQYF

j_gene: TRBJ2-2
v_gene: TRBV30
d_gene: .
abundance: .
CDR3nt: TGTGCCTGGAGTCCCCGGACCGGGGAGCTGTTTTTT
CDR3aa: CAWSPRTGELFF

j_gene: TRBJ2-5
v_gene: TRBV2
d_gene: .
abundance: .
CDR3nt: TGTGCCAGCAGTCCGACCGTAGGAGGGGAGACCCAGTACTTC
CDR3aa: CASSPTVGGETQYF

j_gene: TRBJ1-5
v_gene: TRBV7-8
d_gene: .
abundance: .
CDR3nt: TGTGCCAGCAGCGATTACAATCAGCCCCAGCATTTT
CDR3aa: CASSDYNQPQHF

j_gene: TRBJ2-1
v_gene: TRBV28
d_gene: TRBD2
abundance: once
CDR3nt: TGTGCCAGCAGTTTTCGGACTAGCTCAAGAGATGAGCAGTTCTTC
CDR3aa: CASSFRTSSRDEQFF

j_gene: TRBJ1-4
v_gene: TRBV18
d_gene: .
abundance: .
CDR3nt: TGTGCCAGCTCACCATATCCTCAGGGGCCGTCAACTAATGAAAAACTGTTTTTT
CDR3aa: CASSPYPQGPSTNEKLFF

j_gene: TRBJ1-3
v_gene: TRBV18
d_gene: .
abundance: .
CDR3nt: TGTGCCAGCTCCCCCACCGGACAGTTCTCTGGAAACACCATATATTTT
CDR3aa: CASSPTGQFSGNTIYF

j_gene: TRBJ1-2
v_gene: TRBV6-6
d_gene: .
abundance: .
CDR3nt: TGTGCCAGCAGTTACGGGTTCAGGGAGAATTATGGCTACACCTTC
CDR3aa: CASSYGFRENYGYTF